This note documents a single T cell receptor (beta chain) sequence. The target antigen is unknown. The data are from a study of cytomegalovirus exposure and HLA in healthy donors. Study-level background: Of approximately 400 genotyped donors, more than 70% clustered with self-reported Caucasian donors. Study results and limitations: V- and J-gene trimming in TCR beta was tied to a missense DCLRE1C variant by an analysis performed later. Some V segments (TRBV6-2 and TRBV6-3 among them) were excluded as indistinguishable. The dataset shows that most TCR sequences were rare, while some public TCRs occurred in many donors.

Trimming at V came to 0 bases and at J to 4 bases, leaving 4 bases not matched to a gene. Germline CDR1 is SGHNT and CDR2 is YYREEE (reference sequence). The CDR3 covers 16 residues. PCR involved 60 Vbeta and 13 Jbeta primers. TCRdb's copy holds only in-frame clones and misses some; the assay was immunoSEQ multiplex PCR. The sample shows about 120,000 clones, more than 65% of them seen only once. The V gene is TRBV5-4, the J gene TRBJ2-1; 10 nucleotides line up with TRBD2. The source of this sequence is a man aged 35 to 55 in good health and CMV-seropositive. The sequencing sample was made of PBMCs. DNA of the CDR3: TGTGCCAGCAGCTTGGATTTAGCGGGGGGTTACAATGAGCAGTTCTTC. The encoded protein is CASSLDLAGGYNEQFF.